This T cell receptor beta chain was recorded in a study of cytomegalovirus exposure and HLA in healthy donors. Whole-study findings and limits: The study recorded 160 or so TCR beta chains that were cytomegalovirus-associated. 87-base-pair reads could not separate some V segments, including TRBV6-2 and TRBV6-3.

V shed 5 bases and J 2 bases; nucleotides not matched to a gene: 8. Looked up from germline, CDR1 is SEHNR and CDR2 is FQNEAQ (reference sequence). The CDR3 is made up of 16 amino acids. Both 60 Vbeta primers and 13 Jbeta primers went into the PCR. The assay was immunoSEQ multiplex PCR, and TCRdb's table has in-frame clones only and misses some. The sample consists of fewer than 120,000 clones, nearly 80% of them appearing once. For this clone: No antigen is known for it.

The chain carries TRBV7-9 and TRBJ1-5; 8 positions match TRBD1. The clonotype comes from a woman in her thirties in good health and CMV-seronegative. Input material: PBMCs. This CDR3 is CASSPGLGQGNQPQHF. The CDR3 region has the DNA TGTGCCAGCAGCCCCGGGTTGGGACAGGGCAATCAGCCCCAGCATTTT. The full variable domain, in which reference TRBV7-9 and TRBJ1-5 provide the parts outside the CDR3, is DTGVSQNPRHKITKRGQNVTFRCDPISEHNRLYWYRQTLGQGPEFLTYFQNEAQLEKSRLLSDRFSAERPKGSFSTLEIQRTEQGDSAMYLCASSPGLGQGNQPQHFGDGTRLSIL.